This T cell receptor (beta chain) emerged from a study of CD8 T cells in ankylosing spondylitis. Notes on the study in general: Some of the motif variants had earlier been found in reactive arthritis patients' fluid and blood. In ankylosing spondylitis blood, a motif of roughly 8 highly homologous TCR beta variants appeared characteristic.

In TCRdb, the 5' RACE reads were re-called with MiXCR into one record per CDR3 protein. The table records over 400,000 distinct CDR3 sequences, about 24% of them present only once. As concerns this clonotype: Its antigen is unidentified.

Sequenced: blood, either unsorted or a sorted T cell fraction (not recorded which). This clonotype was sampled from a male donor with ankylosing spondylitis.

CDR3 nucleotides: TGTGCCAGCAGCGTAGGAACCGGGGGCTATGGCTACACCTTC. Residues: CASSVGTGGYGYTF. The rearrangement joins TRBV9 to TRBJ1-2; a possible D gene is TRBD1 (5 bases). The germline V and J ends were trimmed by 0 bases and 4 bases, with 10 bases remaining between them. Germline V gene data show CDR1 as SGDLS and CDR2 as YYNGEE. This CDR3 region has 14 residues.